This T cell receptor (beta chain) stems from a study of shared clonotypes between healthy human individuals. Study details: Each donor's CD8 memory used one plate, CD8 naive two, each CD4 subset three.

Germline V lookup: CDR1 KGHSH, CDR2 LQKENI. V was cut by 3 bases and J by 0 bases, with 5 bases left in between. The length of the CDR3 is 13 residues. Points on this clone: Its antigen remains unknown.

Study-wide results and limits: Limited genetic and exposure-history diversity came from having few donors.

Method: immunoSEQ multiplex PCR; TCRdb's copy keeps in-frame clones and lacks some. The table shows a few million clones, with more than 90% occurring only once. Sequenced: naive CD4+ T cells sorted from blood. Noted subset: CD45RA+ positively selected. The V gene is TRBV18, the J gene TRBJ2-5; D gene ambiguous. This TCR derives from a man between 18 and 35 years old in good health. The CDR3 loop is CASSPQDQETQYF. CDR3 bases: TGTGCCAGCTCACCGCAGGACCAAGAGACCCAGTACTTC. Together with reference TRBV18 and TRBJ2-5, the CDR3 gives the full variable domain: NAGVMQNPRHLVRRRGQEARLRCSPMKGHSHVYWYRQLPEEGLKFMVYLQKENIIDESGMPKERFSAEFPKEGPSILRIQQVVRGDSAAYFCASSPQDQETQYFGPGTRLLVL.